Shown below are 27 T cell receptor beta chains from a single sample sequenced in a study of blood T cell repertoires in COVID-19 (dated by TCRdb to 2018 to 2020). The library was prepared using the immunoSEQ multiplex PCR assay. This immuneACCESS table, as held by TCRdb, lists in-frame sequences with V and J called but not all clones. Of the missing ones, under half trace to an unresolved V gene in checked studies; the others have no known cause. Present in this sample are 370,000 or so clones, 81% of which were seen just once. In total, the top ten clones hold around 1.1% of the sample. Sequencing was carried out using peripheral blood. The receptor set was obtained from a human donor with acute or convalescent COVID-19. The donor label of this sample is uncertain.

V is TRBV5-6 and J is TRBJ2-7; 12 bases are a match to TRBD1. This CDR3 spans 16 amino acids. Unmatched junction bases numbered 8, after V lost 4 bases and J lost 3 bases. In germline, CDR1 is SGHDT, CDR2 YYEEEE. The CDR3 nucleotides are TGTGCCAGCAGCGCAACCGGGACAGGGGGCGGCTACGAGCAGTACTTC. It is translated as CASSATGTGGGYEQYF. The whole variable domain, remainder taken from reference TRBV5-6 and TRBJ2-7, is DAGVTQSPTHLIKTRGQQVTLRCSPKSGHDTVSWYQQALGQGPQFIFQYYEEEERQRGNFPDRFSGHQFPNYSSELNVNALLLGDSALYLCASSATGTGGGYEQYFGPGTRLTVT.

This clone appeared a single time. The chain employs TRBV5-4 and TRBJ1-1, with 8 bases that match TRBD1. CDR1 and CDR2 from the germline V gene are SGHNT and YYREEE (reference sequence). The CDR3 consists of 14 residues. V shed 3 bases, J shed 3 bases, and the junction held 4 bases outside the gene matches. CDR3 DNA: TGTGCCAGCAGCTCCCGGGACAGGCACACTGAAGCTTTCTTT. It encodes CASSSRDRHTEAFF.

The rearrangement links TRBV5-4 to TRBJ2-2, with 9 bases that match TRBD2. J was trimmed by 4 bases and V by 1 base; bases with no gene match: 5. The CDR3 spans 16 residues. The V gene's germline CDR1 is SGHNT and CDR2 YYREEE (reference sequence). The CDR3 loop reads CASSLRRGGSTGELFF. The DNA of the CDR3 is TGTGCCAGCAGCTTGAGGCGGGGGGGAAGCACCGGGGAGCTGTTTTTT.

V gene TRBV6-5 combines with J gene TRBJ1-2; D is ambiguous. Trimming removed 5 bases from V and 1 base from J, with 8 bases in between. Germline CDR1 is MNHEY and CDR2 is SVGAGI. The CDR3 spans 13 residues. CDR3 in DNA: TGTGCCAGCAGTACGGACTATAACTATGGCTACACCTTC. It translates to CASSTDYNYGYTF.

The chain combines TRBV2 with TRBJ2-1, with D possibly being TRBD1 (6 bases). Per the germline V gene, CDR1 is SNHLY and CDR2 is FYNNEI. V lost 5 bases and J lost 4, with 9 bases in between. This CDR3 contains 13 residues. The chain's CDR3 is CASSRDIYNEQFF. The DNA for the CDR3 is TGTGCCAGCAGTCGGGACATATACAATGAGCAGTTCTTC.

The table lists this clone with a few counts. As DNA, the CDR3 is TGTGCCAGCAGTGAAGCCATGAACACTGAAGCTTTCTTT. Translated, it gives CASSEAMNTEAFF. The chain links TRBV6-1 to TRBJ1-1, with no clear D. Trimming took off 0 bases at V and 0 bases at J, with 2 bases between the two ends. The CDR3 consists of 13 residues. Germline assignment: CDR1 MNHNS and CDR2 SASEGT.

The chain is built from TRBV15 and TRBJ2-1; TRBD1 might be the D (6 bases). V lost 3 bases and J lost 8, with 11 bases in between. This CDR3 comprises 13 residues. CDR1 and CDR2 (germline): LNHNV, YYDKDF (reference sequence). The CDR3 bases are TGTGCCACCAGCAGTGCGCCAGGGGATGAGCAGTTCTTC. It encodes CATSSAPGDEQFF.

The chain recombines TRBV7-9 with TRBJ2-3; 8 bases align to TRBD2. The CDR3 totals 14 residues. V trimming: 5 bases; J trimming: 0 bases; junction bases outside the gene matches: 1. Germline V gives CDR1 SEHNR, CDR2 FQNEAQ (reference sequence). The CDR3 loop reads CASSRTSSTDTQYF. CDR3 nucleotides: TGTGCCAGCAGCCGGACTAGCAGCACAGATACGCAGTATTTT.

The chain employs TRBV10-1 and TRBJ1-1; D gene unclear. The germline V and J ends were trimmed by 4 bases and 4 bases, with 10 bases remaining between them. Germline CDR1 is WNHNN and CDR2 is SYGVQD (reference sequence). This CDR3 is built from 13 residues. CDR3 sequence reads: CASSARGITEAFF. CDR3 sequence (DNA): TGCGCCAGCAGTGCTCGGGGAATCACTGAAGCTTTCTTT.

The chain recombines TRBV10-3 with TRBJ1-1, with 11 bases fitting TRBD1. This CDR3 is built from 14 residues. The trim removed 9 bases at V and 5 bases at J, leaving 8 bases unmatched. The germline CDR1 and CDR2 sequences are ENHRY and SYGVKD. The CDR3 DNA follows: TGTGCCATGACAAACCGGGACAGGGGGACTGAAGCTTTCTTT. Protein: CAMTNRDRGTEAFF.

The chain has TRBV5-6 and TRBJ1-2; 7 nucleotides line up with TRBD1. Germline-derived CDR1 and CDR2 are SGHDT and YYEEEE. The CDR3 covers 17 residues. After removal of 0 bases from V and 3 bases from J, the junction contained 11 bases not matched to a gene. The CDR3 region has the DNA TGTGCCAGCAGCTTGGACGACAGGGTGATCGGGGACTATGGCTACACCTTC. Its protein is CASSLDDRVIGDYGYTF.

The chain links TRBV28 to TRBJ1-4; D is ambiguous. This CDR3 has 14 residues. Trimming took off 7 bases at V and 5 bases at J, with 14 bases between the two ends. Germline V gene lookup returns CDR1 MDHEN and CDR2 SYDVKM. The CDR3 sequence is CASTLAGFNEKLFF. The CDR3 DNA sequence: TGTGCCAGCACCCTAGCGGGCTTCAATGAAAAACTGTTTTTT.

The rearrangement links TRBV18 to TRBJ1-4, with no clear D. Trimming pared 3 bases from V and 7 bases from J, leaving 9 bases between. The CDR3 has 13 amino acids. Germline assignment: CDR1 KGHSH and CDR2 LQKENI. CDR3 sequence: CASSPRETEKLFF. CDR3 nucleotide sequence: TGTGCCAGCTCACCTCGGGAGACTGAAAAACTGTTTTTT.

The chain links TRBV10-1 to TRBJ2-2, with 7 bases identical to TRBD1. From germline, CDR1 is WNHNN and CDR2 SYGVQD (reference sequence). This CDR3 spans 17 amino acids. V trimming: 4 bases; J trimming: 0 bases; junction bases outside the gene matches: 8. For the CDR3, the DNA is TGCGCCAGCAGTGGGTCGGGACAGAGGGCGAACACCGGGGAGCTGTTTTTT. Translation gives CASSGSGQRANTGELFF.

The V and J genes are TRBV7-8 and TRBJ2-1; 13 bases align to TRBD2. The CDR3 has 17 residues. The J segment lost 0 bases and the V segment lost 2 bases, leaving 1 base of the junction unmatched. Germline CDR1 reads SGHVS; CDR2 reads FQNEAQ. The CDR3 sequence: CASSLRTSGSSYNEQFF. The CDR3 nucleotides read TGTGCCAGCAGCTTAAGGACTAGCGGGAGCTCCTACAATGAGCAGTTCTTC.

The chain is built from TRBV15 and TRBJ2-2; D might be TRBD1 (5 bases). CDR1 and CDR2 (germline): LNHNV, YYDKDF (reference sequence). Trimming removed 4 bases from V and 4 bases from J, with 13 bases in between. CDR3 length equals 15 residues. The CDR3 nucleotides read TGTGCCACCAGCATCGGCAGGGTGATCACCGGGGAGCTGTTTTTT. It specifies CATSIGRVITGELFF.

This rearrangement joins TRBV19 to TRBJ1-2; no firm D call. V shed 3 bases and J shed 0 bases, with 8 bases lying between them. This CDR3 is 14 amino acids long. The V gene's germline CDR1 is LNHDA and CDR2 SQIVND (reference sequence). CDR3 residues: CASSIARTNYGYTF. CDR3 coding DNA: TGTGCCAGTAGTATTGCGCGAACTAACTATGGCTACACCTTC.

The V gene is TRBV7-9, the J gene TRBJ2-1, with 8 bases identical to TRBD1. Per the germline V gene, CDR1 is SEHNR and CDR2 is FQNEAQ (reference sequence). With V trimmed by 5 bases and J by 7 bases, 13 bases remained unmatched. CDR3 length: 16 residues. The CDR3 spells CASSPQGVAFGNEQFF. The CDR3 coding sequence is TGTGCCAGCAGCCCACAGGGGGTTGCTTTTGGAAATGAGCAGTTCTTC.

V and J are TRBV18 and TRBJ1-2, with no clear D. This CDR3 is 14 amino acids long. V was trimmed by 2 bases and J by 3 bases, leaving 10 bases between them. CDR1 KGHSH and CDR2 LQKENI come from the germline V gene. The CDR3 is CASSPTEGYYGYTF. CDR3 DNA: TGTGCCAGCTCACCAACTGAGGGATACTATGGCTACACCTTC.

Only one count was recorded for this clone. The chain has TRBV7-7 and TRBJ2-3; D might be TRBD1 (6 bases). The CDR3 extends over 14 amino acids. The ends were cut back, 2 bases at V and 3 bases at J, with 9 bases in the middle. Germline CDR1 reads SSHAT; CDR2 reads FNYEAQ (reference sequence). CDR3 sequence: CASSLTGLTDTQYF. Here the CDR3 DNA reads TGTGCCAGCAGCTTAACAGGGTTAACAGATACGCAGTATTTT. Using reference TRBV7-7 and TRBJ2-3 for the parts outside the CDR3, the full variable domain is GAGVSQSPRYKVTKRGQDVTLRCDPISSHATLYWYQQALGQGPEFLTYFNYEAQPDKSGLPSDRFSAERPEGSISTLTIQRTEQRDSAMYRCASSLTGLTDTQYFGPGTRLTVL.

The rearrangement joins TRBV5-1 to TRBJ1-2, with D possibly TRBD1 on 5 matching bases. This CDR3 has 11 amino acids. The germline V and J ends were trimmed by 5 bases and 4 bases, with 6 bases remaining between them. Germline lookup yields CDR1 SGHRS and CDR2 YFSETQ. The CDR3 spells CASRGAYGYTF. The CDR3 DNA is TGCGCCAGCAGAGGGGCCTATGGCTACACCTTC.

The genes are TRBV9 and TRBJ2-3, with 7 bases that match TRBD2. The CDR3 is 15 residues long. J was trimmed by 4 bases and V by 2 bases; bases with no gene match: 7. Germline CDR1 reads SGDLS; CDR2 reads YYNGEE. The CDR3 bases are TGTGCCAGCAGCGTCGGACTAGGTCGGTCAGATACGCAGTATTTT. As protein: CASSVGLGRSDTQYF.

Only a few counts were recorded for this clone. The genes are TRBV5-1 and TRBJ1-1; D perhaps matches TRBD1 (6 bases). The CDR3 is 14 amino acids. The germline V and J ends were trimmed by 3 bases and 6 bases, with 15 bases remaining between them. CDR1 and CDR2 from the germline V gene are SGHRS and YFSETQ. CDR3 loop: CASSSPRGAAEAFF. The CDR3 nucleotides read TGCGCCAGCAGCTCCCCCCGGGGGGCCGCTGAAGCTTTCTTT.

The chain uses TRBV6-5 and TRBJ2-1; 7 nucleotides line up with TRBD2. Per the germline V gene, CDR1 is MNHEY and CDR2 is SVGAGI. The length of the CDR3 is 15 residues. J gave up 6 bases and V 0 bases, and 5 bases lay outside the gene matches. CDR3: CASSYSGGVGNEQFF. CDR3 nucleotide sequence: TGTGCCAGCAGTTACTCGGGGGGGGTCGGCAATGAGCAGTTCTTC.

The chain employs TRBV11-2 and TRBJ1-2, with TRBD1 matching over 10 bases. The CDR3 totals 17 residues. Germline V CDR1 and CDR2: SGHAT, FQNNGV. The V gene end was trimmed by 3 bases and the J gene end by 1 base; junction bases not matched to a gene: 8. CDR3: CASSFSAGTGDNYGYTF. The CDR3, as DNA: TGTGCCAGCAGCTTCTCGGCCGGGACAGGGGATAACTATGGCTACACCTTC.

The gene calls are TRBV28 and TRBJ2-7, with D perhaps matching TRBD1 (7 bases). V was clipped by 2 bases and J by 2 bases, with 10 bases between them. The CDR3 is 14 amino acids. Germline CDR1 reads MDHEN; CDR2 reads SYDVKM. Here the CDR3 reads CASSLQGGTYEQYF. For the CDR3, the DNA is TGTGCCAGCAGTTTACAGGGGGGTACCTACGAGCAGTACTTC.

V usage is TRBV14 and J usage is TRBJ1-3; 7 positions agree with TRBD1. Germline V gives CDR1 SGHDN, CDR2 FVKESK. The CDR3 is 20 residues long. The J segment lost 0 bases and the V segment lost 4 bases, leaving 18 bases of the junction unmatched. CDR3 amino acids: CASSRQTGYPRTPSGNTIYF. CDR3 bases: TGTGCCAGCAGCCGCCAGACAGGGTATCCTAGGACACCCTCTGGAAACACCATATATTTT.